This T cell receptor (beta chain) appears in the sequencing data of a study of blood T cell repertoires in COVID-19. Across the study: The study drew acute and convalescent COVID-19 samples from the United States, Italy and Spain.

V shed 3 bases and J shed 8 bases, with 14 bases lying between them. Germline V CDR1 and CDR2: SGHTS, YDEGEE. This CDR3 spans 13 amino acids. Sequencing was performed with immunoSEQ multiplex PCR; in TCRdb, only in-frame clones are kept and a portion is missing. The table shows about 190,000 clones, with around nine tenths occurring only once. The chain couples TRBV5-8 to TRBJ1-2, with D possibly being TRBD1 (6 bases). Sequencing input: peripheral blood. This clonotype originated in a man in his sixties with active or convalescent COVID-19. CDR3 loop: CASSYPGAEGYTF. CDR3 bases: TGTGCCAGCAGCTACCCAGGGGCGGAGGGCTACACCTTC.